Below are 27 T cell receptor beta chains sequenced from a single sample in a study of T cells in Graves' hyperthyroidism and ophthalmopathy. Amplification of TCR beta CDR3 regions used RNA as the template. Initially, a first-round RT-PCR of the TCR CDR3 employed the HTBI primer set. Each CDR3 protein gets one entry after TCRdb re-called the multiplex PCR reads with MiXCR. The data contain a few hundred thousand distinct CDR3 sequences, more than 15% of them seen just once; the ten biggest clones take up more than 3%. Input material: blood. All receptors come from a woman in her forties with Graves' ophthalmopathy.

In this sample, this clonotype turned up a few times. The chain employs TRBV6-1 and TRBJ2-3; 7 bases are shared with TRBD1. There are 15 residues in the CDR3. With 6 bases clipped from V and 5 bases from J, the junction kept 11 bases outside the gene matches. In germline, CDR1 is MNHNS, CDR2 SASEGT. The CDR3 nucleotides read TGTGCCAGCAGGCGACAGGGCCTAGCCGAAGATACGCAGTATTTT. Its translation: CASRRQGLAEDTQYF.

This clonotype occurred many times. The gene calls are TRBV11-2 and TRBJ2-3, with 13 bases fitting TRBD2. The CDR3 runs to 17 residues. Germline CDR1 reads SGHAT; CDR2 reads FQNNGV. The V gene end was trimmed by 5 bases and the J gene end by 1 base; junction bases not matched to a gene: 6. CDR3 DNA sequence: TGTGCCAGCAGCCTAGTGGGGACTAGCGGGGGCACAGATACGCAGTATTTT. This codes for CASSLVGTSGGTDTQYF.

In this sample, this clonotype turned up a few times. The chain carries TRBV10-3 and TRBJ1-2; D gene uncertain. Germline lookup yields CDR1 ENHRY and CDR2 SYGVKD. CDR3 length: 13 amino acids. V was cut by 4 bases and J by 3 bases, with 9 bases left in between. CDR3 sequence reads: CAISGGPDYGYTF. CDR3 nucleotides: TGTGCCATCAGTGGAGGGCCGGACTATGGCTACACCTTC.

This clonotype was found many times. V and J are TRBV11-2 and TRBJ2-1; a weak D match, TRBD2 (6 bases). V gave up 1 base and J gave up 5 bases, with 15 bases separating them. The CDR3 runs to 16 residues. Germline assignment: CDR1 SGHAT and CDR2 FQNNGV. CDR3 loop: CASSLVGGGVNNEQFF. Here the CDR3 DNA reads TGTGCCAGCAGCTTAGTCGGGGGAGGAGTGAACAATGAGCAGTTCTTC.

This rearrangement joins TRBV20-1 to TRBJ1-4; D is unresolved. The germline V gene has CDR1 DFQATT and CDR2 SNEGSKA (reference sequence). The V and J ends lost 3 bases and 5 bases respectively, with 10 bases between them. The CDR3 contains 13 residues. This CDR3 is CSASSGPNEKLFF. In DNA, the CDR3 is TGCAGTGCTAGTTCAGGCCCAAATGAAAAACTGTTTTTT.

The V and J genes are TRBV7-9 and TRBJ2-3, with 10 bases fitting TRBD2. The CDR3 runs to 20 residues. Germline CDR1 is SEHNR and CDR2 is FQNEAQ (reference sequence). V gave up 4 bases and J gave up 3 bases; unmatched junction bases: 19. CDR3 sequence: CASSSVASGGAAEGTDTQYF. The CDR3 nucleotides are TGTGCCAGCAGCTCAGTCGCGAGCGGGGGGGCCGCCGAGGGAACAGATACGCAGTATTTT.

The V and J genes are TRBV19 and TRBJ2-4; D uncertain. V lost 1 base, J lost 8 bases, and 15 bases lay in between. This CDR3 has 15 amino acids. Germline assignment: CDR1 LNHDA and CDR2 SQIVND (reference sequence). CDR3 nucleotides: TGTGCCAGTAGTATAGGACGGTCCCTGGGTGACATTCAGTACTTC. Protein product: CASSIGRSLGDIQYF.

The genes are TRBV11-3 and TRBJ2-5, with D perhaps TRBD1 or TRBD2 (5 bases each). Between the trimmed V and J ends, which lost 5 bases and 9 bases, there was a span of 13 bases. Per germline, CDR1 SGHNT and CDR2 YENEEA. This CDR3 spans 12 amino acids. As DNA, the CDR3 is TGTGCCAGCAGCCCGATTAGAGGGGCCCAGTACTTC. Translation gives CASSPIRGAQYF.

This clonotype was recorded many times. CDR3 nucleotides: TGTGCCAGCTCAGTGTCCCTTGGGGGGAATCAGCCCCAGCATTTT. It codes for CASSVSLGGNQPQHF. The chain employs TRBV18 and TRBJ1-5; maybe TRBD1 (5 bases). This CDR3 is built from 15 residues. Germline CDR1 KGHSH, CDR2 LQKENI. The germline V and J ends were trimmed by 5 bases and 4 bases, with 15 bases remaining between them.

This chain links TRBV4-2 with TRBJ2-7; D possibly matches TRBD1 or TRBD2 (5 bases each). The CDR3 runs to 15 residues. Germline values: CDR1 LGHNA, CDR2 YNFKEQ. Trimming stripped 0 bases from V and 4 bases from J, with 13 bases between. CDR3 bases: TGTGCCAGCAGCCAAGATCAGGGCGGACTTTACGAGCAGTACTTC. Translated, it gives CASSQDQGGLYEQYF.

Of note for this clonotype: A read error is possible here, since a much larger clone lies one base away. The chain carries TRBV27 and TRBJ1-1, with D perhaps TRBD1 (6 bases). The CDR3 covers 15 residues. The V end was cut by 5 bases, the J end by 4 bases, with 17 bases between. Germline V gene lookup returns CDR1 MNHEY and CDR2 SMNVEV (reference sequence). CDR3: CASSPWGAIPTEAFF. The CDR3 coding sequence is TGTGCCAGCAGTCCTTGGGGGGCGATCCCCACTGAAGCTTTCTTT.

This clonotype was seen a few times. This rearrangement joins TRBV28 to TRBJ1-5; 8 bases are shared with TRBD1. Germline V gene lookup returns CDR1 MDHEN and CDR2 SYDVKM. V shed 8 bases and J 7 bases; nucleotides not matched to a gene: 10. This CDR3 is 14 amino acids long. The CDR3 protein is CASATGAARQPQHF. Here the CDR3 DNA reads TGTGCCAGCGCGACAGGGGCCGCCAGGCAGCCCCAGCATTTT. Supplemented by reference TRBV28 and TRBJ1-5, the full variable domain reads DVKVTQSSRYLVKRTGEKVFLECVQDMDHENMFWYRQDPGLGLRLIYFSYDVKMKEKGDIPEGYSVSREKKERFSLILESASTNQTSMYLCASATGAARQPQHFGDGTRLSIL.

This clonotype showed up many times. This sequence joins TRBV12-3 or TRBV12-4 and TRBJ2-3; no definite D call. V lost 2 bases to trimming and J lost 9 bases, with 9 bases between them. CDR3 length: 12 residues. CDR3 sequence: CASSLRLGTQYF. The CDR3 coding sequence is TGTGCCAGCAGTTTACGGCTAGGGACGCAGTATTTT.

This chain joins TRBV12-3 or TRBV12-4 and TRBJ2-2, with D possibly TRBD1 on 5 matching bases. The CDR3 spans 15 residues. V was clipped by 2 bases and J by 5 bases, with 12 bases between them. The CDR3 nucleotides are TGTGCCAGCAGTTTATTAGGGGTAGAGACCGGGGAGCTGTTTTTT. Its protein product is CASSLLGVETGELFF.

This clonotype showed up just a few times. The CDR3 nucleotides read TGTGCCAGCAGCCACGGGACGACAAGAGTTACCGGGGAGCTGTTTTTT. This sequence encodes CASSHGTTRVTGELFF. The chain uses TRBV14 and TRBJ2-2; D tentatively fits TRBD1 or TRBD2 (5 bases each). This CDR3 region has 16 residues. The ends were cut back, 3 bases at V and 5 bases at J, with 16 bases in the middle. The germline V gene has CDR1 SGHDN and CDR2 FVKESK.

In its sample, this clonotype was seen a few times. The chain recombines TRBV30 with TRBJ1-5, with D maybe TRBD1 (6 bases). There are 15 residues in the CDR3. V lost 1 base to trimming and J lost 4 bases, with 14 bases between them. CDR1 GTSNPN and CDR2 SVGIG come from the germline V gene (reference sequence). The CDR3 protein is CAWSEPGDGNQPQHF. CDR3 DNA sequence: TGTGCCTGGAGTGAACCAGGGGACGGGAATCAGCCCCAGCATTTT.

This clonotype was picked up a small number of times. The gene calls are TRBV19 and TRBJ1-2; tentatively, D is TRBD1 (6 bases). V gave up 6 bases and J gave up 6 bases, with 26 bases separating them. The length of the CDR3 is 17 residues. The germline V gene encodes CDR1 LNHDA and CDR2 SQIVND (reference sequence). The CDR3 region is CASRQISGTPGHDGYTF. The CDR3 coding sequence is TGTGCCAGTAGGCAGATTTCCGGGACACCTGGGCATGATGGCTACACCTTC.

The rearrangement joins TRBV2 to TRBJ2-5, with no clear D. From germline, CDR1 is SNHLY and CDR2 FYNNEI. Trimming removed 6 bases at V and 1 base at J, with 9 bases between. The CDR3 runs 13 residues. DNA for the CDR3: TGTGCCAGCAGGGGCCAGACCCAAGAGACCCAGTACTTC. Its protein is CASRGQTQETQYF.

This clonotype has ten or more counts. The CDR3, as DNA: TGTGCCAGCAGCTTGAACCTGGGGGTTGAGACCCAGTACTTC. Amino acids: CASSLNLGVETQYF. The chain links TRBV11-2 to TRBJ2-5; D tentatively fits TRBD1 or TRBD2 (5 bases each). In germline, CDR1 is SGHAT, CDR2 FQNNGV. V lost 3 bases, J lost 5 bases, and 13 bases lay in between. The CDR3 sequence is 14 residues long.

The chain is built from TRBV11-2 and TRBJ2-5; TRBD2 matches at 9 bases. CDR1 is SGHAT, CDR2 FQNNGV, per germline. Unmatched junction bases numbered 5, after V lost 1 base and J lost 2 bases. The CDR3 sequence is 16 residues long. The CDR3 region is CASSLGGGREQETQYF. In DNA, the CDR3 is TGTGCCAGCAGCTTAGGGGGCGGGAGGGAACAAGAGACCCAGTACTTC.

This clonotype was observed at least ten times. The DNA of the CDR3 is TGTGCCAGCAGCCAAGTCGGGGATCCAGATACGCAGTATTTT. As protein: CASSQVGDPDTQYF. The rearrangement joins TRBV3-1 to TRBJ2-3; maybe TRBD2 (5 bases). The CDR3 is 14 amino acids. Germline CDR1 reads LGHDT; CDR2 reads YNNKEL (reference sequence). V shed 1 base and J shed 4 bases, with 9 bases lying between them.

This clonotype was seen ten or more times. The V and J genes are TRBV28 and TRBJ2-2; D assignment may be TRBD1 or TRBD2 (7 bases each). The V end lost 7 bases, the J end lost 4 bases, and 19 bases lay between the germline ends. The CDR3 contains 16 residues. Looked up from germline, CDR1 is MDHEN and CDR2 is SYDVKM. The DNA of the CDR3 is TGTGCCAGCATCCCTAGCAGGGGGGGAGGCACCGGGGAGCTGTTTTTT. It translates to CASIPSRGGGTGELFF.

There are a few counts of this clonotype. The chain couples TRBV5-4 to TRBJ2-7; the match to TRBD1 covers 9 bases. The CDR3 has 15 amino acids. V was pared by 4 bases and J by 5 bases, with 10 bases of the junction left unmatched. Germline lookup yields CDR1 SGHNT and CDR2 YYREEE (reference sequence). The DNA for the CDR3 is TGTGCCAGCAGCGCCCGGGACAGGGAGGTCGACGAGCAGTACTTC. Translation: CASSARDREVDEQYF.

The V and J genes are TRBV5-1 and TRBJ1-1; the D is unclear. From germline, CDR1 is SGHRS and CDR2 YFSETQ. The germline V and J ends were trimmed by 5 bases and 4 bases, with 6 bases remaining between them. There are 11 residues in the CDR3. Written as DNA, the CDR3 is TGCGCCAGCAGGCGGGCCACTGAAGCTTTCTTT. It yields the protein CASRRATEAFF.

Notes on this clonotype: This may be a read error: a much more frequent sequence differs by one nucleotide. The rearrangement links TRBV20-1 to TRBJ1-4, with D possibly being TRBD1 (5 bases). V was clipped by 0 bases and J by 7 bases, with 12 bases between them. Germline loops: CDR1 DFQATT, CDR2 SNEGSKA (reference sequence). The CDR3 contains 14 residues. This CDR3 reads CSAREQGVSEKLFF. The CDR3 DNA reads TGCAGTGCTAGAGAGCAGGGTGTTAGTGAAAAACTGTTTTTT.

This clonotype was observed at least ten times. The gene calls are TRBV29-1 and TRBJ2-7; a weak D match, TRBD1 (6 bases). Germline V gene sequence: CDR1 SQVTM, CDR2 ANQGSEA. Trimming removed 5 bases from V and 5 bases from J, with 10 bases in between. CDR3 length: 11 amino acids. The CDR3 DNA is TGCAGCGTTTGGTACAGGGACGAGCAGTACTTC. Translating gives CSVWYRDEQYF.

In nucleotides, the CDR3 is TGTGCCAGCAATGCGGCAGGGGCCCAAGGGGAGCTGTTTTTT. Protein sequence: CASNAAGAQGELFF. This rearrangement joins TRBV2 to TRBJ2-2; tentative D call: TRBD1 (6 bases). CDR1 and CDR2 (germline): SNHLY, FYNNEI. V shed 7 bases and J shed 8 bases, with 17 bases lying between them. The CDR3 totals 14 residues. The full variable domain, in which reference TRBV2 and TRBJ2-2 provide the parts outside the CDR3, is EPEVTQTPSHQVTQMGQEVILRCVPISNHLYFYWYRQILGQKVEFLVSFYNNEISEKSEIFDDQFSVERPDGSNFTLKIRSTKLEDSAMYFCASNAAGAQGELFFGEGSRLTVL.